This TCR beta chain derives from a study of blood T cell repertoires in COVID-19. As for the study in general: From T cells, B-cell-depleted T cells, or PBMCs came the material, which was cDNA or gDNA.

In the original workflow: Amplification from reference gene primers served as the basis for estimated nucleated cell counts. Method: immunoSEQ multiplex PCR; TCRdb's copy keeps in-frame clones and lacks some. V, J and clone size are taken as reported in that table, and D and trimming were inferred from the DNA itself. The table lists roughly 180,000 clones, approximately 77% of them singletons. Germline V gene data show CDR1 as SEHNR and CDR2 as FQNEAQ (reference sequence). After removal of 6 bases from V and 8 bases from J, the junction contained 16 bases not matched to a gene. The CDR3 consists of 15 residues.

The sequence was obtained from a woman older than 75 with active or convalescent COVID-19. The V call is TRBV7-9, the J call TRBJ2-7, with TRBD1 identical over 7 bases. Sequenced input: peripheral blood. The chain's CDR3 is CASSQRPGGREKQYF. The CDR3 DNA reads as TGTGCCAGCAGTCAACGGCCAGGGGGTCGTGAGAAGCAGTACTTC. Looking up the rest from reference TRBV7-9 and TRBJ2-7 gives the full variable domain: DTGVSQNPRHKITKRGQNVTFRCDPISEHNRLYWYRQTLGQGPEFLTYFQNEAQLEKSRLLSDRFSAERPKGSFSTLEIQRTEQGDSAMYLCASSQRPGGREKQYFGPGTRLTVT.